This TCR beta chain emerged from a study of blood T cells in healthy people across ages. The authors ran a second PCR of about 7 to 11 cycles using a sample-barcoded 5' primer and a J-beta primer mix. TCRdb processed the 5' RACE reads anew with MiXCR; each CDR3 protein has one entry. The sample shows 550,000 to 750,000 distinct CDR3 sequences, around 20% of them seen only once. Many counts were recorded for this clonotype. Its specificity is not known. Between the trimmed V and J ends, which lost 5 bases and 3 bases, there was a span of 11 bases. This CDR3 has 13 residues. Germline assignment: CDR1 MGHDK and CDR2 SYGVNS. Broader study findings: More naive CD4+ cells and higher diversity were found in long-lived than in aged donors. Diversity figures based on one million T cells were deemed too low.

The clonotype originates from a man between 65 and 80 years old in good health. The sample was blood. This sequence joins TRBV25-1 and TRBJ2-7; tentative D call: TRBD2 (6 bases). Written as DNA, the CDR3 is TGTGCCAGCAGTAGAGGAGGGGTCTACGAGCAGTACTTC. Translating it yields CASSRGGVYEQYF.